The next 3 T cell receptor beta chains were all read from a single sample in a study of blood T cell repertoires in COVID-19. The repertoire was sequenced with immunoSEQ multiplex PCR; TCRdb's copy has only in-frame clones and lacks some. The sample lists about 440,000 clones; about 87% were seen once. Sequencing used peripheral blood. These receptors came from a woman in her forties or fifties with COVID-19, enrolled during active disease.

With regard to this clone: Other DNA sequences in this sample translate to the same CDR3. The genes are TRBV6-5 and TRBJ1-2, with 8 bases aligning to TRBD1. The V gene's germline CDR1 is MNHEY and CDR2 SVGAGI. The ends lost 6 bases at V and 4 bases at J; junction bases unmatched: 4. The CDR3 contains 13 residues. Here the CDR3 reads CASRDRGGYGYTF. CDR3 DNA sequence: TGTGCCAGCAGAGACAGGGGAGGCTATGGCTACACCTTC.

The table lists this clone with a few counts. The chain couples TRBV15 to TRBJ1-5; TRBD1 might be the D (5 bases). The CDR3 extends over 14 amino acids. Looked up from germline, CDR1 is LNHNV and CDR2 is YYDKDF (reference sequence). V was cut by 7 bases and J by 1 base, with 11 bases left in between. CDR3 nucleotide sequence: TGTGCCACCAACAACGGGGGAAGCAATCAGCCCCAGCATTTT. It yields the protein CATNNGGSNQPQHF.

For the CDR3, the DNA is TGTGCCAGCAGTCTTATTTGGGGGGGTAGTGAGCAGTTCTTC. It translates to CASSLIWGGSEQFF. The chain employs TRBV25-1 and TRBJ2-1; 7 nucleotides align to TRBD2. The CDR3 length is 14 residues. Germline lookup yields CDR1 MGHDK and CDR2 SYGVNS. V shed 5 bases, J shed 9 bases, and the junction held 10 bases outside the gene matches.